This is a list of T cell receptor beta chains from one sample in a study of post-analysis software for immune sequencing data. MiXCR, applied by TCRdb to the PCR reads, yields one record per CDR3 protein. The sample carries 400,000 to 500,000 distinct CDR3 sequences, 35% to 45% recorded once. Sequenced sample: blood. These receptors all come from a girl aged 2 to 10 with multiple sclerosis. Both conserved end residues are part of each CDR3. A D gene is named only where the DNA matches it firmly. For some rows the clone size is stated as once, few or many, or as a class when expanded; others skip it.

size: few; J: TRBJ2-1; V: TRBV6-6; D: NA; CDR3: CASSYSRQNNEQFF; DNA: TGTGCCAGCAGTTACTCGCGGCAGAACAATGAGCAGTTCTTC
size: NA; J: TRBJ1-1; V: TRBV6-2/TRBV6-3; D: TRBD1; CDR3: CASRKQGIGEAFF; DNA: TGTGCCAGCAGAAAACAGGGGATTGGCGAAGCTTTCTTT
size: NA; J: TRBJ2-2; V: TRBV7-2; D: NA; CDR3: CASSLLQPNTGELFF; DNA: TGTGCCAGCAGCTTATTACAGCCGAACACCGGGGAGCTGTTTTTT
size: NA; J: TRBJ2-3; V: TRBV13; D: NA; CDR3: CASSPRGGFTDTQYF; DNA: TGTGCCAGCAGCCCCCGAGGGGGATTCACAGATACGCAGTATTTT
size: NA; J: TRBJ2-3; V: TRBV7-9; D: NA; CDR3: CASTPTMTASTDTQYF; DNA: TGTGCCAGCACCCCGACCATGACAGCTAGCACAGATACGCAGTATTTT
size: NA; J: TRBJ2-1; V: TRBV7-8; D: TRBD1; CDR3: CASRDRGSYNEQFF; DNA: TGTGCCAGCCGCGACAGGGGCTCCTACAATGAGCAGTTCTTC
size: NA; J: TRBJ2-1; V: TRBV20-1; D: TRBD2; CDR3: CSARVRLAGGRYYNEQFF; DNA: TGCAGTGCTAGAGTTAGGCTAGCGGGGGGGCGCTACTACAATGAGCAGTTCTTC
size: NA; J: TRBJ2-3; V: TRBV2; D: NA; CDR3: CASRDHSTDTQYF; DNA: TGTGCCAGCAGAGACCACAGCACAGATACGCAGTATTTT
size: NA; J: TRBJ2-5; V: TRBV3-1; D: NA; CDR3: CASSQSGRVQETQYF; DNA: TGTGCCAGCAGCCAGAGTGGACGGGTCCAAGAGACCCAGTACTTC
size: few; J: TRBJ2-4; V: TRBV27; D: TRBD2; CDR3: CASSLGPSGGQNIQYF; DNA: TGTGCCAGCAGTTTAGGGCCTAGCGGGGGTCAAAACATTCAGTACTTC
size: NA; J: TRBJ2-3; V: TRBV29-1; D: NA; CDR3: CSVAGKDLTQYF; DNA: TGCAGCGTTGCGGGAAAAGACCTAACGCAGTATTTT
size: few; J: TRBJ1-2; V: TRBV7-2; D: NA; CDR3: CASSLGLGGGRENGYTF; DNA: TGTGCCAGCAGCTTAGGACTGGGAGGTGGTCGGGAAAATGGCTACACCTTC
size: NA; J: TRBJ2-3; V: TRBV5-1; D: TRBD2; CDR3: CASSLVAGSTDTQYF; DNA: TGCGCCAGCAGCCTCGTAGCGGGGAGCACAGATACGCAGTATTTT
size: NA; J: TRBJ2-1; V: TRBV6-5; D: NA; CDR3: CASSYYKTRVNEQFF; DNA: TGTGCCAGCAGTTACTACAAAACTAGGGTAAATGAGCAGTTCTTC
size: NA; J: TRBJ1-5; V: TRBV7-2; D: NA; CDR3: CASSPARRDQPQHF; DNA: TGTGCCAGCAGCCCTGCCCGGAGGGATCAGCCCCAGCATTTT
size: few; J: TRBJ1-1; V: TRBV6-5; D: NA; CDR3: CASSYQGQGGRRTEAFF; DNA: TGTGCCAGCAGTTACCAGGGGCAGGGTGGAAGAAGAACTGAAGCTTTCTTT